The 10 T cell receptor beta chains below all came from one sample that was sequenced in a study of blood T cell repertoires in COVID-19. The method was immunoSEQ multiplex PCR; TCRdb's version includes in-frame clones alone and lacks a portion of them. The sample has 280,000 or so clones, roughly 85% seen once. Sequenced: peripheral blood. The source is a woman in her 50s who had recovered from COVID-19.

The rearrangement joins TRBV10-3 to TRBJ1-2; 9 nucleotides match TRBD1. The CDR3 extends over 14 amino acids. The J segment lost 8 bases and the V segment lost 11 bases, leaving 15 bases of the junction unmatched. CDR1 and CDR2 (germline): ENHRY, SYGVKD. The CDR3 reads CAAGDTGGAYGYTF. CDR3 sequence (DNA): TGTGCCGCGGGGGACACAGGGGGCGCCTACGGCTACACCTTC.

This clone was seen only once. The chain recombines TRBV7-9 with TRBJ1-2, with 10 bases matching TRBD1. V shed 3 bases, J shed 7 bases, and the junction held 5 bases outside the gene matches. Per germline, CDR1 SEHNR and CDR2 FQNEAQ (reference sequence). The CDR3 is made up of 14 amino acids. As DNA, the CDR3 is TGTGCCAGCAGCTTCGAGACAGGGGGCATTGGCTACACCTTC. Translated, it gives CASSFETGGIGYTF.

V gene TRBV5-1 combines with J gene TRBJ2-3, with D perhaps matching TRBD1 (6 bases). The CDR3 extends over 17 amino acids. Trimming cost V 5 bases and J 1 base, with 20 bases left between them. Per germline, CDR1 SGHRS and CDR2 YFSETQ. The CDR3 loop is CASRLMASGAGTDTQYF. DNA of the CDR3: TGCGCCAGCAGACTAATGGCCTCAGGGGCCGGCACAGATACGCAGTATTTT.

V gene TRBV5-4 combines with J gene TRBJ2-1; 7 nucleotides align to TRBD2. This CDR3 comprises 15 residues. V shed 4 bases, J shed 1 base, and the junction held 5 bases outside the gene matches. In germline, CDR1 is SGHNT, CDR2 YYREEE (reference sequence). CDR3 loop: CASSEQRGSYNEQFF. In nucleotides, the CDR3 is TGTGCCAGCAGCGAGCAGCGGGGTTCCTACAATGAGCAGTTCTTC.

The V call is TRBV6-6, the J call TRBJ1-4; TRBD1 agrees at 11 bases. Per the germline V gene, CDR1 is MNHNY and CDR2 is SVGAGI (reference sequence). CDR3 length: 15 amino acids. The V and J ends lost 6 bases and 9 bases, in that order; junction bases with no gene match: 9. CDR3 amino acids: CASSLGGQGAKKLFF. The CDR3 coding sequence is TGTGCCAGCAGCCTAGGAGGACAGGGGGCTAAAAAACTGTTTTTT.

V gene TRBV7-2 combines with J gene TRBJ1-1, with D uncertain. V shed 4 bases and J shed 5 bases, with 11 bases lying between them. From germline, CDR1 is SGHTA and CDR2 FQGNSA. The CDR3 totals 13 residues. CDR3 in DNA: TGTGCCAGCAGCTCCGGTATGGAGACTGAAGCTTTCTTT. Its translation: CASSSGMETEAFF.

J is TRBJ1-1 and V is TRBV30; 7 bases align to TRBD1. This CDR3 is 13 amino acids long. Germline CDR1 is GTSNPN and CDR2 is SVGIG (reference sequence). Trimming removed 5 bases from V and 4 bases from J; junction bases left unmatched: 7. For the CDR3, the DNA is TGTGCCTGGGTAAGTAGGACAGGCACTGAAGCTTTCTTT. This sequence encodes CAWVSRTGTEAFF.

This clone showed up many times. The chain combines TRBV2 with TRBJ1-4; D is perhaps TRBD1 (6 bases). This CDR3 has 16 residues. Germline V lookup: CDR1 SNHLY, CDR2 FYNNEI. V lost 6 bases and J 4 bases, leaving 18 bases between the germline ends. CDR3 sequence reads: CASRDDRHPNNEKLFF. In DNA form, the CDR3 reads TGTGCCAGCAGAGACGACAGGCACCCTAATAATGAAAAACTGTTTTTT.

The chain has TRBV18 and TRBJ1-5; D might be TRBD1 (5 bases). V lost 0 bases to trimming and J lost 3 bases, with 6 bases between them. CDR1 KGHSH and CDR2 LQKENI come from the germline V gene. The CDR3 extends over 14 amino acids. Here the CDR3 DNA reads TGTGCCAGCTCACCACCAGGGGACAATCAGCCCCAGCATTTT. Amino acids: CASSPPGDNQPQHF.

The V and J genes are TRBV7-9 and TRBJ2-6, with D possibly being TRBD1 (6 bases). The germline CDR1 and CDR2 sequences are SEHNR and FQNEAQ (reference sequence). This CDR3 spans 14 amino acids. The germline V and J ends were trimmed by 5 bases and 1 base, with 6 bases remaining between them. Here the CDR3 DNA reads TGTGCCAGCAGCCAGGGGTCTGGGGCCAACGTCCTGACTTTC. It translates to CASSQGSGANVLTF.